The 9 T cell receptor beta chains below all came from one sample that was sequenced in a study of T-cell reconstitution after alpha-beta-depleted transplantation in children. A library of TCRbeta sequences, prepared with unique molecular identifiers, was generated. MiXCR, applied by TCRdb to the PCR reads, yields one record per CDR3 protein. The top ten clones hold under 45% of a sample with about 610,000 distinct CDR3 sequences, 25% to 30% of them seen once. The sequencing used PBMCs, collected before TCRalphabeta/CD19-depleted stem cell transplant. These receptors were taken from a boy under two years old with Wiskott-Aldrich syndrome, due to receive a stem cell transplant.

This clonotype turned up a few times. The chain is built from TRBV29-1 and TRBJ2-3, with D tentatively TRBD2 (5 bases). CDR3 length equals 13 residues. The germline V gene has CDR1 SQVTM and CDR2 ANQGSEA. Between the trimmed V and J ends, which lost 7 bases and 3 bases, there was a span of 14 bases. CDR3 DNA sequence: TGCAGCGCCGGCACGGGGTTAACAGATACGCAGTATTTT. It encodes CSAGTGLTDTQYF.

This clonotype has a handful of counts. The V gene is TRBV12-3 or TRBV12-4, the J gene TRBJ2-1, with D unclear. V shed 5 bases and J shed 6 bases, with 17 bases lying between them. The CDR3 is made up of 15 amino acids. The CDR3 nucleotides read TGTGCCAGCAGTAGTGGCGTTTACAGATCCAATGAGCAGTTCTTC. As protein: CASSSGVYRSNEQFF.

The chain couples TRBV10-3 to TRBJ2-1; D call uncertain. This CDR3 has 13 residues. V was clipped by 4 bases and J by 5 bases, with 9 bases between them. Germline loops: CDR1 ENHRY, CDR2 SYGVKD. This CDR3 reads CAISGLPNNEQFF. DNA of the CDR3: TGTGCCATCAGTGGACTGCCAAACAATGAGCAGTTCTTC.

This clonotype was picked up a small number of times. The CDR3 loop is CSATPGINEQFF. The CDR3 region has the DNA TGCAGTGCTACCCCCGGGATCAATGAGCAGTTCTTC. The V call is TRBV20-1, the J call TRBJ2-1, with D perhaps TRBD2 (5 bases). V was shortened by 4 bases and J by 6 bases, with 10 bases between the two germline ends. The CDR3 has 12 residues. Germline V lookup: CDR1 DFQATT, CDR2 SNEGSKA (reference sequence).

The genes are TRBV12-3 or TRBV12-4 and TRBJ2-1; TRBD2 might be the D (6 bases). V was shortened by 8 bases and J by 10 bases, with 18 bases between the two germline ends. The CDR3 is made up of 13 amino acids. The CDR3 region has the DNA TGTGCCAGCGGCGAGACTAGTTTGAAGGAGCAGTTCTTC. Its translation: CASGETSLKEQFF.

The table lists this clonotype with a few counts. The chain employs TRBV5-1 and TRBJ2-7; the D gene is possibly TRBD2 (7 bases). Germline V gives CDR1 SGHRS, CDR2 YFSETQ. The CDR3 is made up of 14 amino acids. The germline V and J ends were trimmed by 4 bases and 2 bases, with 13 bases remaining between them. CDR3 DNA sequence: TGCGCCAGCAGCCCAAAGGGGGGGCCCTACGAGCAGTACTTC. This sequence encodes CASSPKGGPYEQYF. Full variable domain (missing parts from reference TRBV5-1 and TRBJ2-7): KAGVTQTPRYLIKTRGQQVTLSCSPISGHRSVSWYQQTPGQGLQFLFEYFSETQRNKGNFPGRFSGRQFSNSRSEMNVSTLELGDSALYLCASSPKGGPYEQYFGPGTRLTVT.

The V call is TRBV5-1, the J call TRBJ1-1; TRBD1 might be the D (6 bases). Trimming took 2 bases from V and 3 from J, leaving 14 bases between them. Germline CDR1 SGHRS, CDR2 YFSETQ. CDR3 length equals 15 residues. Written as DNA, the CDR3 is TGCGCCAGCAGCTTCGGCGGGACAACGGACACTGAAGCTTTCTTT. This codes for CASSFGGTTDTEAFF. The full variable domain, with the rest looked up from reference TRBV5-1 and TRBJ1-1, is KAGVTQTPRYLIKTRGQQVTLSCSPISGHRSVSWYQQTPGQGLQFLFEYFSETQRNKGNFPGRFSGRQFSNSRSEMNVSTLELGDSALYLCASSFGGTTDTEAFFGQGTRLTVV.

This clonotype came up a few times. The chain couples TRBV12-3 or TRBV12-4 to TRBJ2-7, with D tentatively TRBD2 (6 bases). The CDR3 covers 14 residues. V was shortened by 4 bases and J by 4 bases, with 14 bases between the two germline ends. The CDR3 spells CASSSGLIQYEQYF. CDR3 nucleotide sequence: TGTGCCAGCAGTTCCGGACTAATTCAATACGAGCAGTACTTC.

The chain is built from TRBV24-1 and TRBJ2-1; 14 bases line up with TRBD2. The germline gives CDR1 KGHDR, CDR2 SFDVKD. This CDR3 is 16 amino acids long. Trimming at V came to 5 bases and at J to 8 bases, leaving 7 bases not matched to a gene. CDR3 nucleotides: TGTGCCACCAGTGGTGAGGGACTAGCGGGAGACGATGAGCAGTTCTTC. It is translated as CATSGEGLAGDDEQFF.